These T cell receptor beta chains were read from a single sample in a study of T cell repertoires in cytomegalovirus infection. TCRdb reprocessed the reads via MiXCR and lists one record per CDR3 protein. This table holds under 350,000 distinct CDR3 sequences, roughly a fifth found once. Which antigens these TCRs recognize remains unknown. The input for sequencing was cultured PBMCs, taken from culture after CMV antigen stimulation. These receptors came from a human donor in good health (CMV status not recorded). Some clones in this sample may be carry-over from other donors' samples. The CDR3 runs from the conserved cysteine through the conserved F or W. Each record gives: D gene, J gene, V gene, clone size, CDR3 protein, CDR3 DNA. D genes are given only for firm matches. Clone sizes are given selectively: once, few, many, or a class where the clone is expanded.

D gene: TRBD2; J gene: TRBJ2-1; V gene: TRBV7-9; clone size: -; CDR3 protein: CASSPAASGPYNEQFF; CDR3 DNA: TGTGCCAGCAGCCCAGCGGCTAGCGGGCCCTACAATGAGCAGTTCTTC
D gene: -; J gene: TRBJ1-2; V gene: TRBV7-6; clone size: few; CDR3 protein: CASSPQIGSPYGYTF; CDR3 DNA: TGTGCCAGCAGCCCACAGATAGGGAGTCCCTATGGCTACACCTTC
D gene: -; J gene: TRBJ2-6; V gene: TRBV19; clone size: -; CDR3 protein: CASSSGQLTSGANVLTF; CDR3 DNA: TGTGCCAGTAGTTCCGGACAGCTTACGTCTGGGGCCAACGTCCTGACTTTC
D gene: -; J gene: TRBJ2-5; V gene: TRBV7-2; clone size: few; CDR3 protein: CASSLDGRGSETQYF; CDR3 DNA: TGTGCCAGCAGCTTAGATGGGCGGGGATCAGAGACCCAGTACTTC
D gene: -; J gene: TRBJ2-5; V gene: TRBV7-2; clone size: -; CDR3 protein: CASSLRAREETQYF; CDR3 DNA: TGTGCCAGCAGCCTACGGGCCAGAGAAGAGACCCAGTACTTC
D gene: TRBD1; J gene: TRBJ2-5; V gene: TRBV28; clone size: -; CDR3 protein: CASSAKPWTGFFQETQYF; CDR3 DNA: TGTGCCAGCAGTGCAAAGCCTTGGACAGGATTTTTCCAAGAGACCCAGTACTTC
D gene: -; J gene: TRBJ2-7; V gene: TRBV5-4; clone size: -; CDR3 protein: CASTLPGPYEQYF; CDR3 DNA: TGTGCCAGCACCCTGCCCGGACCCTACGAGCAGTACTTC
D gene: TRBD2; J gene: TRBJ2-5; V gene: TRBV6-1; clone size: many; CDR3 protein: CASSYLLAAGETQYF; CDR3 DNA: TGTGCCAGCAGTTATTTACTAGCGGCGGGAGAGACCCAGTACTTC
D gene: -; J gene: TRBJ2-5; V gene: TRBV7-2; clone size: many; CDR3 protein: CASSFGNGRLETQYF; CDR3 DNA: TGTGCCAGCAGCTTCGGGAACGGGAGACTGGAGACCCAGTACTTC
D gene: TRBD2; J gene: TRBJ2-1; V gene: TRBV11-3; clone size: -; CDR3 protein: CASSLEGGRGERGQFF; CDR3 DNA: TGTGCCAGCAGCTTAGAGGGCGGGAGAGGCGAGCGGGGGCAGTTCTTC
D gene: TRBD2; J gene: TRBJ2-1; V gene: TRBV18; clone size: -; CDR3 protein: CASSPTRLAGGYSYNEQFF; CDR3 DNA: TGTGCCAGCTCACCTACCAGACTAGCGGGAGGCTACTCCTACAATGAGCAGTTCTTC
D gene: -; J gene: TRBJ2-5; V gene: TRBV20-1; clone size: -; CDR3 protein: CSASGLTYQETQYF; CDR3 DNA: TGCAGTGCTAGTGGTCTAACGTACCAAGAGACCCAGTACTTC
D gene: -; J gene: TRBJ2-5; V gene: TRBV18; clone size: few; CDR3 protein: CASSPDGLAQETQYF; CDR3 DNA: TGTGCCAGCTCACCTGACGGACTCGCCCAAGAGACCCAGTACTTC
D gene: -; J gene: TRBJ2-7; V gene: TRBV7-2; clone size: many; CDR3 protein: CASSLLGGREQYF; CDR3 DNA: TGTGCCAGCAGCTTGTTGGGGGGAAGGGAGCAGTACTTC
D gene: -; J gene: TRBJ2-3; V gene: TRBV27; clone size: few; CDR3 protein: CASSSTPAIHRGDTQYF; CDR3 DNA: TGTGCCAGCAGTTCTACACCCGCCATACATCGCGGCGATACGCAGTATTTT
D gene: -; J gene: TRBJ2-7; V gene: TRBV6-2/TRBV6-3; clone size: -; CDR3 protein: CASSYSGRLPHEQYF; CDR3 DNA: TGTGCCAGCAGTTACTCGGGACGGCTGCCTCACGAGCAGTACTTC
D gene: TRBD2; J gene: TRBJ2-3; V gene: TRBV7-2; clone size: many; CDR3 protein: CASSLGLSGGTDTQYF; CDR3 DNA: TGTGCCAGCAGCTTAGGGTTGTCGGGAGGAACAGATACGCAGTATTTT
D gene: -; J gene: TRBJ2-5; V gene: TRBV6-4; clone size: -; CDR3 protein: CASSRDLQETQYF; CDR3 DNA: TGTGCCAGCAGTAGGGACCTTCAAGAGACCCAGTACTTC
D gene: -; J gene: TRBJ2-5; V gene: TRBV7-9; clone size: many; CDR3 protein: CASRRGRGETQYF; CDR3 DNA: TGTGCCAGCAGACGAGGAAGGGGAGAGACCCAGTACTTC
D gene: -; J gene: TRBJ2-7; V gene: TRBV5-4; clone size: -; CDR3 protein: CASSFPGTASYEQYF; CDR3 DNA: TGTGCCAGCAGCTTTCCCGGGACGGCCTCCTACGAGCAGTACTTC
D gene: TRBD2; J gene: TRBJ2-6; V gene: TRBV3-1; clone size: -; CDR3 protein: CASSELDGEGNAGANVLTF; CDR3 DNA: TGTGCCAGCAGCGAACTTGATGGGGAGGGGAATGCTGGGGCCAACGTCCTGACTTTC
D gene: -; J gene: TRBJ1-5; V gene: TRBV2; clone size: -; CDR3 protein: CASSDTNSNQPQHF; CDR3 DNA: TGTGCCAGCAGCGACACTAATAGCAATCAGCCCCAGCATTTT
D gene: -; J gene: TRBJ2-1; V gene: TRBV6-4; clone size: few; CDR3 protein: CASSDGPGEGDEQFF; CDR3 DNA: TGTGCCAGCAGTGACGGTCCGGGAGAGGGCGATGAGCAGTTCTTC
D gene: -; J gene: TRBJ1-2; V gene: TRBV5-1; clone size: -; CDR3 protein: CASSSMGDYGYTF; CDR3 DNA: TGCGCCAGCAGCTCCATGGGGGACTATGGCTACACCTTC
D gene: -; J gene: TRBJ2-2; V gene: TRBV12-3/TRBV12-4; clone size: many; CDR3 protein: CASTMGGQVNTGELFF; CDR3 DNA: TGTGCCAGCACCATGGGGGGGCAGGTGAACACCGGGGAGCTGTTTTTT
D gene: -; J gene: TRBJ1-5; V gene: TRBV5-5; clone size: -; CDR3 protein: CASSLVDLNQPQHF; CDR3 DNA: TGTGCCAGCAGCTTGGTCGACCTGAATCAGCCCCAGCATTTT